This is a list of T cell receptor beta chains from one sample in a study of blood T cell repertoires in COVID-19. Measured with immunoSEQ multiplex PCR; TCRdb has only the in-frame clones, and not every one. The table has tens of thousands of clones, 88% seen once. The sample comprised peripheral blood. The receptors were gathered from a woman of 80 years or more with acute or convalescent COVID-19. CDR3s include the opening cysteine and the closing phenylalanine or tryptophan. The D gene is left open where the match is weak. For some rows the clone size is stated as once, few or many, or as a class when expanded; others skip it.

j_call clone_size cdr3_length v_call d_call cdr3_nt cdr3_aa
TRBJ2-6 - 15 TRBV10-3 - TGTGCCGTCGCAGGGGTCTACTCTGGGGCCAACGTCCTGACTTTC CAVAGVYSGANVLTF
TRBJ1-6 - 14 TRBV7-2 - TGTGCCAGCAGCTTAGTGCTCAGGGAATCACCCCTCCACTTT CASSLVLRESPLHF
TRBJ2-1 - 13 TRBV7-2 - TGTGCCAGCAGCTCCAGAGGGGGCAATGAGCAGTTCTTC CASSSRGGNEQFF
TRBJ2-3 - 15 TRBV5-1 - TGCGCCAGCAGCTTGGACGGGAGAATCACAGATACGCAGTATTTT CASSLDGRITDTQYF
TRBJ1-1 - 13 TRBV19 - TGTGCCAGTAGTATGGGAGGGAACACTGAAGCTTTCTTT CASSMGGNTEAFF
TRBJ2-3 - 16 TRBV19 TRBD2 TGTGCCAGTAGTCTCTTAGCGGGGGGGAACACAGATACGCAGTATTTT CASSLLAGGNTDTQYF
TRBJ1-6 - 13 TRBV14 TRBD1 TGTGCCAGCAGCCAGGAACAGGGGCGTCCCCTCCACTTT CASSQEQGRPLHF
TRBJ1-1 - 19 TRBV7-2 - TGTGCCAGCAGCTTAGATTGGGAGACTCCCAATCTGGGGAACACTGAAGCTTTCTTT CASSLDWETPNLGNTEAFF
TRBJ2-1 few 15 TRBV27 - TGTGCCAGCAGTATAGCTGGTCTAACCTACAATGAGCAGTTCTTC CASSIAGLTYNEQFF
TRBJ1-2 - 15 TRBV30 - TGTGCCTGGAGTGTACAGGGCAGGAGGAACTATGGCTACACCTTC CAWSVQGRRNYGYTF
TRBJ2-2 - 14 TRBV5-4 - TGTGCCAGCAGCTTGGCTTCAGGGTCCGGGGAGCTGTTTTTT CASSLASGSGELFF
TRBJ1-1 - 14 TRBV5-1 - TGCGCCAGCAGCTTGGCAACAGAGAACACTGAAGCTTTCTTT CASSLATENTEAFF
TRBJ2-7 - 13 TRBV6-2/TRBV6-3 - TGTGCCAGCAGTTATTCCAGGACCTACGAGCAGTACTTC CASSYSRTYEQYF
TRBJ1-2 - 15 TRBV30 TRBD1 TGTGCCTGGACCCTCAGGGGGGTGGCTAACTATGGCTACACCTTC CAWTLRGVANYGYTF
TRBJ1-1 once 16 TRBV28 - TGTGCCAGCGGAAAAGGAAACGTTCGGGGGAACACTGAAGCTTTCTTT CASGKGNVRGNTEAFF
TRBJ1-2 - 14 TRBV7-2 - TGTGCCAGCAGCTCCCCGGGACTCTCGGCCGGCTACACCTTC CASSSPGLSAGYTF